The count of the clone carrying this T cell receptor beta chain is one. What it recognizes is unknown. This record belongs to a study of cytomegalovirus exposure and HLA in healthy donors. Notes on the study in general: Exclusion applied to some V segments, including TRBV6-2 and TRBV6-3, as they were indistinguishable.

V gave up 3 bases and J gave up 0 bases, with 9 bases separating them. Per the germline V gene, CDR1 is MDHEN and CDR2 is SYDVKM. The CDR3 covers 14 residues. A multiplex PCR was run with 60 Vbeta primers and 13 Jbeta primers. The method was immunoSEQ multiplex PCR; TCRdb's version includes in-frame clones alone and lacks a portion of them. The table lists around 100,000 clones, 65% to 80% of them singletons. V usage is TRBV28 and J usage is TRBJ2-7; possible D gene TRBD2, 6 bases. The sequenced sample was PBMCs. The receptor was isolated from a female donor in good health and CMV-seropositive. CDR3 region: CASSFVGGSYEQYF. CDR3 DNA sequence: TGTGCCAGCAGTTTTGTGGGGGGCTCCTACGAGCAGTACTTC.